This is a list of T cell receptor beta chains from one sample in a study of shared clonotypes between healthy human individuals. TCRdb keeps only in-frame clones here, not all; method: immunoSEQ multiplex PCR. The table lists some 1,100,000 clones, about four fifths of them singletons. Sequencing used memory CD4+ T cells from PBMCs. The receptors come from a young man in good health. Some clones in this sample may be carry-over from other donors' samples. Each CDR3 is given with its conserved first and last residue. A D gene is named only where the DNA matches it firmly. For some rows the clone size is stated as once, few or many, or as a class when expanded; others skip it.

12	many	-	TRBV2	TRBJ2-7	TGTGCCAGCAGTGAAGCGAGGGACGAGCAGTACTTC	CASSEARDEQYF
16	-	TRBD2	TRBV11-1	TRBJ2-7	TGTGCCAGCAGCTTAGTTGCGGGAGATAGCCTTTACGAGCAGTACTTC	CASSLVAGDSLYEQYF
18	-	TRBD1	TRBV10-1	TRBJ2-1	TGCGCCAGCAGTGAGTCGACGGGGACAGCCAGACCCTTAGGCGAGCAGTTCTTC	CASSESTGTARPLGEQFF
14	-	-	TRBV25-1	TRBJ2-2	TGTGCCAGCAGTATCTCCGGAAGCACCGGGGAGCTGTTTTTT	CASSISGSTGELFF
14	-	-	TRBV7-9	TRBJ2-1	TGTGCCAGCAGCCAAGGACTTAGTCACAATGAGCAGTTCTTC	CASSQGLSHNEQFF
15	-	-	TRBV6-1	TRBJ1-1	TGTGCCAGCAGTGAAATCGGGGCTATGAACACTGAAGCTTTCTTT	CASSEIGAMNTEAFF
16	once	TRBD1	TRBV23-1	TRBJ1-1	TGCGCCAGCAGTCAAACTTGTTGGACAGGGAACACTGAAGCTTTCTTT	CASSQTCWTGNTEAFF
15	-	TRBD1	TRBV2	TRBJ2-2	TGTGCCAGCCGAGGACAGGGGCGAAACACCGGGGAGCTGTTTTTT	CASRGQGRNTGELFF
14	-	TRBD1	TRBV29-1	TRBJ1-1	TGCAGCGTTGGGCAGGGGGCCTTGAACACTGAAGCTTTCTTT	CSVGQGALNTEAFF
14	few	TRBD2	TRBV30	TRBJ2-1	TGTGCCTGGTTCACTAGCGGGAGATCCAATGAGCAGTTCTTC	CAWFTSGRSNEQFF
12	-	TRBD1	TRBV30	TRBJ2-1	TGTGCCTGGAGTTGGACAGGGGATGAGCAGTTCTTC	CAWSWTGDEQFF
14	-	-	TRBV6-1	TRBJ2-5	TGTGCCAGCACCGGAGGAGCCCTCCAAGAGACCCAGTACTTC	CASTGGALQETQYF
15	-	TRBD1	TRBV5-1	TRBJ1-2	TGCGCCAGCAGCTTGGAGGGACAGGGGTTCTATGGCTACACCTTC	CASSLEGQGFYGYTF
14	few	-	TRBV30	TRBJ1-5	TGTGCCTGGAGTGTAAGGCAGGATAATCAGCCCCAGCATTTT	CAWSVRQDNQPQHF
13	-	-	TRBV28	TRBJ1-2	TGTGCCAGCACCTCCAAATCGGGACGAGGCTACACCTTC	CASTSKSGRGYTF
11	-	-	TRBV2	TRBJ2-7	TGTGCCAGCAGTGAAGTTAACGAGCAGTACTTC	CASSEVNEQYF
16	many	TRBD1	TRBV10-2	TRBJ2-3	TGCGCCAGCAGTGAGTTAGGCAGGGGGTTGGCAGATACGCAGTATTTT	CASSELGRGLADTQYF
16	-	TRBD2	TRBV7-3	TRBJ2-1	TGTGCCAGCAGCGAAAGCGGGAGGGGCACCTACAATGAGCAGTTCTTC	CASSESGRGTYNEQFF
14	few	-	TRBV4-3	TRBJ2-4	TGCGCCAGCAGCCAAGACCTTTCCCTCTCCCCCGAGGCGTTC	CASSQDLSLSPEAF
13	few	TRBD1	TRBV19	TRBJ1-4	TGTGCCAGTAGTGTGGACAGGGATGAAAAACTGTTTTTT	CASSVDRDEKLFF
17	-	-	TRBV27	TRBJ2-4	TGTGCCAGCAGTTTATCGGCGAACAGGGTAGCCAAAAACATTCAGTACTTC	CASSLSANRVAKNIQYF
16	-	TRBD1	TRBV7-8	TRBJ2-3	TGTGCCAGCAGCCCGAGGACAGGGGCTTGGACAGATACGCAGTATTTT	CASSPRTGAWTDTQYF
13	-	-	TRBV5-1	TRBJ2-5	TGCGCCAGCAGCATCTCGACCCAAGAGACCCAGTACTTC	CASSISTQETQYF
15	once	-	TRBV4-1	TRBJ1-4	TGCGCCAGCAGCCCGTCCCCGCTGAGGAGGGAAAAACTGTTTTTT	CASSPSPLRREKLFF
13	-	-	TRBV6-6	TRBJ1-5	TGTGCCAGCAGCATCCAGGGGAGTCAGCCCCAGCATTTT	CASSIQGSQPQHF
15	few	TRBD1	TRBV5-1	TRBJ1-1	TGCGCCAGCAGCCGGACAGGGGGCGAGGGCACTGAAGCTTTCTTT	CASSRTGGEGTEAFF
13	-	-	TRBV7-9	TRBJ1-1	TGTGCCAGCAGCTCCCAGGTTGGCACTGAAGCTTTCTTT	CASSSQVGTEAFF
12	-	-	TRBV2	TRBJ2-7	TGTGCCAGCAGGTTTGAATCCTACGAGCAGTACTTC	CASRFESYEQYF
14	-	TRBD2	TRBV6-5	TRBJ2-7	TGTGCCAGCAGGGGCGGGGGACTAGCCTACGAGCAGTACTTC	CASRGGGLAYEQYF